The T cell receptor beta chain described here comes from a study of T-cell reconstitution after alpha-beta-depleted transplantation in children. The CDR3 consists of 13 residues. Trimming removed 3 bases from V and 3 bases from J, with 8 bases in between. Germline CDR1 and CDR2: KGHSH and LQKENI. The library targeted TCRbeta and was prepared with unique molecular identifiers. MiXCR, applied by TCRdb to the PCR reads, yields one record per CDR3 protein. The data show 170,000 or so distinct CDR3 sequences, less than 8% seen once. This clonotype originated in a human donor who donated a stem cell graft to a child with Wiskott-Aldrich syndrome. The chain employs TRBV18 and TRBJ1-2; perhaps TRBD1 as D (5 bases). The sequences come from PBMCs from the stem cell graft donor, collected from the stem cell graft. CDR3 nucleotides: TGTGCCAGCTCACCCGACAGATACTATGGCTACACCTTC. Encoded protein: CASSPDRYYGYTF.